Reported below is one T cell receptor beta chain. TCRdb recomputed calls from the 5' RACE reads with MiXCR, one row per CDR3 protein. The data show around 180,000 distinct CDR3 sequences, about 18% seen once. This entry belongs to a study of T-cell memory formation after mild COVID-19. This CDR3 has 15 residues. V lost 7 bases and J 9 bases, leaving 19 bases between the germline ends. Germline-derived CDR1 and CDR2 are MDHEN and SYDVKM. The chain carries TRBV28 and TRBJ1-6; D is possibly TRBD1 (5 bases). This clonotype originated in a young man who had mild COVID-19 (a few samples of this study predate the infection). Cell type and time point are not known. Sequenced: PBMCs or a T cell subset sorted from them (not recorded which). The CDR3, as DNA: TGTGCCAGCATCTTGGGGGGATCGGGCTTTTCACCCCTCCACTTT. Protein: CASILGGSGFSPLHF.